The following is a TCR beta chain sequence with its context. Antigen unknown. The data belong to a study of T-cell memory formation after mild COVID-19. Study context: Largely donor-specific sequence clusters came from a couple of donors. Findings of the study overall: Later expanders leaned CD4+, whereas clones that contracted between day 15 and 85 were balanced CD4/CD8. Those CD4+ clones that contracted were mainly in CM and EM (CD8+ ones in EMRA).

CDR1 is SGHVS, CDR2 FQNEAQ, per germline. The CDR3 is 16 amino acids. V trimming: 4 bases; J trimming: 9 bases; junction bases outside the gene matches: 9. Constant-segment primers served in 5'RACE that generated TCR alpha and TCR beta cDNA libraries bearing sample barcodes and UMIs. TCRdb analysed the 5' RACE reads with MiXCR anew, one entry per CDR3 protein. The table includes some 450,000 distinct CDR3 sequences, 15% to 25% detected once. This TCR was sampled from an adult woman who had mild COVID-19 (a few samples of this study predate the infection). Cell type and time point are not known. This chain joins TRBV7-8 and TRBJ2-1; 13 bases fit TRBD2. Sequencing used PBMCs or a T cell subset sorted from them (not recorded which). This CDR3 reads CASSSPLAGGPSEQFF. CDR3 bases: TGTGCCAGCAGCTCGCCACTAGCGGGAGGGCCCAGTGAGCAGTTCTTC. The variable domain in full, completed from reference TRBV7-8 and TRBJ2-1, reads GAGVSQSPRYKVAKRGQDVALRCDPISGHVSLFWYQQALGQGPEFLTYFQNEAQLDKSGLPSDRFFAERPEGSVSTLKIQRTQQEDSAVYLCASSSPLAGGPSEQFFGPGTRLTVL.